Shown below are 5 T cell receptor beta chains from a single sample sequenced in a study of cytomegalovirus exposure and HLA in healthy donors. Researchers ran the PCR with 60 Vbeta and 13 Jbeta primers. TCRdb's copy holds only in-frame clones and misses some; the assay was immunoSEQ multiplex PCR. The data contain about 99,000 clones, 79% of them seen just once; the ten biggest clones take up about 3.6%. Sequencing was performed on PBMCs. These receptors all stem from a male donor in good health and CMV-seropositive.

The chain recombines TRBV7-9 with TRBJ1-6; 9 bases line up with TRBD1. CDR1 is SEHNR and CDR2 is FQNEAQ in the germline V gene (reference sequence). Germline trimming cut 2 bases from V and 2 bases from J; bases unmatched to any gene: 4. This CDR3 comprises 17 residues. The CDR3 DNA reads TGTGCCAGCAGCTTACGGACAGGGGACGCCTATAATTCACCCCTCCACTTT. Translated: CASSLRTGDAYNSPLHF.

CDR3 bases: TGCAGCGTCACCTCCCCGCCCGTCCGGGAAACTAACTATGGCTACACCTTC. Translated, it gives CSVTSPPVRETNYGYTF. This chain links TRBV29-1 with TRBJ1-2; D is undetermined. The germline V and J ends were trimmed by 6 bases and 0 bases, with 23 bases remaining between them. Looked up from germline, CDR1 is SQVTM and CDR2 is ANQGSEA. This CDR3 has 17 residues.

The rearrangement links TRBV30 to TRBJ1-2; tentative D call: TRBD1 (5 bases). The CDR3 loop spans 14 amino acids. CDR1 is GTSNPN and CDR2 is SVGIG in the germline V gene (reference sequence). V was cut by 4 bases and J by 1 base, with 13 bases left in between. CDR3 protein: CAWTPAGVNYGYTF. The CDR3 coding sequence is TGTGCCTGGACCCCCGCGGGGGTTAACTATGGCTACACCTTC.

The CDR3 reads CASSKVAGVETQYF. The CDR3 nucleotides are TGTGCCAGCAGTAAGGTAGCGGGGGTGGAGACCCAGTACTTC. The chain couples TRBV6-1 to TRBJ2-5, with 9 positions matching TRBD2. This CDR3 is 14 amino acids long. CDR1 and CDR2 (germline): MNHNS, SASEGT. With 5 bases clipped from V and 5 bases from J, the junction kept 6 bases outside the gene matches.

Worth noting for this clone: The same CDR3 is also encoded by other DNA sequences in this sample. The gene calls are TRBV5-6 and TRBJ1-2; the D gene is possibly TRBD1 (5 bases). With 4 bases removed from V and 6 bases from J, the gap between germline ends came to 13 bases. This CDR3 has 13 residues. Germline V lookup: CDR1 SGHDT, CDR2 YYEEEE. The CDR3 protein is CASSLPTGDGYTF. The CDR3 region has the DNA TGTGCCAGCAGCCTCCCAACAGGCGATGGCTACACCTTC.